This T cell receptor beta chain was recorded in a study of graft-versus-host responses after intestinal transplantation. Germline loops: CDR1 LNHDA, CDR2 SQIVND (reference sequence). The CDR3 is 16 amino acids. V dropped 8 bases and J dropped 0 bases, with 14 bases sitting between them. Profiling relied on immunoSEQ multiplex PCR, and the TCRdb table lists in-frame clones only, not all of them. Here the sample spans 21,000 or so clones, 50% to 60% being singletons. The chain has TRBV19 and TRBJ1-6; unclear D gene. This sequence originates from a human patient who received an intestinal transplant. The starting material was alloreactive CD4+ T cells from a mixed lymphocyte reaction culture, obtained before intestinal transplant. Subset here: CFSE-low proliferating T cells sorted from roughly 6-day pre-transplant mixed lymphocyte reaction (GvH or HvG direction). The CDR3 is CASSSSYSSYNSPLHF. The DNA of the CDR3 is TGTGCCAGTTCAAGCTCTTATAGCTCCTATAATTCACCCCTCCACTTT.